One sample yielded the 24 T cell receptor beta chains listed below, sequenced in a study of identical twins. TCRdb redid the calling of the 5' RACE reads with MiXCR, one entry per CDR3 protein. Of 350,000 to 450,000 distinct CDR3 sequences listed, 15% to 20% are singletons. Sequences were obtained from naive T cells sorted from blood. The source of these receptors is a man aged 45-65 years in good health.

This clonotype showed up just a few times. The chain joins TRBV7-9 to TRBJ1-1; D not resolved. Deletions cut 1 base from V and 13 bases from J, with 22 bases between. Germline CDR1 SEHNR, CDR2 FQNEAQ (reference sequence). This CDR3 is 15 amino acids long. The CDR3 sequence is CASSLVLPPGLQVFF. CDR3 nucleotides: TGTGCCAGCAGCTTAGTCCTTCCCCCGGGCCTGCAAGTTTTCTTT.

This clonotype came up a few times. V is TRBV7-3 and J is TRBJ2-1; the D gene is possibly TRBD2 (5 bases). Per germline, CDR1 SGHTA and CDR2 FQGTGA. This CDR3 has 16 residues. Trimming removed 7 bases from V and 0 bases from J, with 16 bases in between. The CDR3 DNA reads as TGTGCCAGCACCCCCGGGGTGGGGAGCTCCTACAATGAGCAGTTCTTC. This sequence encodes CASTPGVGSSYNEQFF.

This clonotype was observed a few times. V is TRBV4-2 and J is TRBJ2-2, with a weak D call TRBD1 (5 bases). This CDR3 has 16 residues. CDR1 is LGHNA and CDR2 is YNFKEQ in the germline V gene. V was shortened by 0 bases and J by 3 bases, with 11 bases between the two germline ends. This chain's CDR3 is CASSQDARADTGELFF. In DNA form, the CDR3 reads TGTGCCAGCAGCCAAGACGCCAGGGCAGACACCGGGGAGCTGTTTTTT.

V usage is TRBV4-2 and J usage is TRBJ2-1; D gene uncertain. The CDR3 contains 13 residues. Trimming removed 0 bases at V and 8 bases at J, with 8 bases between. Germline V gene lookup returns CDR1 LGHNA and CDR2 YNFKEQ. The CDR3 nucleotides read TGTGCCAGCAGCCAAGAGGCTTATTATGAGCAGTTCTTC. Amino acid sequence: CASSQEAYYEQFF.

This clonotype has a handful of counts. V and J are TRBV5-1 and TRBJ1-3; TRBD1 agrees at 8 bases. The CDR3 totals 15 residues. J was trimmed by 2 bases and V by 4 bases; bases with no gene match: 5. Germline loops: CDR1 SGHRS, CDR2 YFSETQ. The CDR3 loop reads CASSPQGVAGNTIYF. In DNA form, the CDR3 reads TGCGCCAGCAGCCCACAGGGGGTCGCTGGAAACACCATATATTTT.

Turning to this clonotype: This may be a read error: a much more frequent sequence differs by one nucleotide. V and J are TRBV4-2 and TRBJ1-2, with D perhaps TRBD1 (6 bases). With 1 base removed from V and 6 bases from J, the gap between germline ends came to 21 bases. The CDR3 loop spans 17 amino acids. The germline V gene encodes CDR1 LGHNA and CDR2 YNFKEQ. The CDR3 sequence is CASSQVIKDGGPDGYTF. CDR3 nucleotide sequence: TGTGCCAGCAGCCAAGTAATCAAGGACGGGGGGCCAGATGGCTACACCTTC.

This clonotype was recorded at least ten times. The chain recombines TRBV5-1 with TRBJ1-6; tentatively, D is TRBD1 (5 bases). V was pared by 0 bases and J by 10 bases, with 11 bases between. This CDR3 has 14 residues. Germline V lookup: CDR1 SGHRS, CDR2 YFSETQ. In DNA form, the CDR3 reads TGCGCCAGCAGCTTGGAAAGGGGACGATCACCCCTCCACTTT. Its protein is CASSLERGRSPLHF. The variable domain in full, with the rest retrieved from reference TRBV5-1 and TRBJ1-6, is KAGVTQTPRYLIKTRGQQVTLSCSPISGHRSVSWYQQTPGQGLQFLFEYFSETQRNKGNFPGRFSGRQFSNSRSEMNVSTLELGDSALYLCASSLERGRSPLHFGNGTRLTVT.

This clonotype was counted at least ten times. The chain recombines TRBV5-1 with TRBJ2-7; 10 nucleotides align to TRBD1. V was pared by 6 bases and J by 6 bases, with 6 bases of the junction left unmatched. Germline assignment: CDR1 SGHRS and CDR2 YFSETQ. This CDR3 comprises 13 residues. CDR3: CASNTGQGVEQYF. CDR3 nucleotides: TGCGCCAGCAATACCGGACAGGGGGTCGAGCAGTACTTC.

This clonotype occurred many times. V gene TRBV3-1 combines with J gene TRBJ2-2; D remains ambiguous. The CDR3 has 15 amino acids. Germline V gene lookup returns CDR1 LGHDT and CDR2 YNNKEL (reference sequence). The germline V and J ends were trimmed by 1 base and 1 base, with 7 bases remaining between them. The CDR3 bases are TGTGCCAGCAGCCAAGTATGGGGGAACACCGGGGAGCTGTTTTTT. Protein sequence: CASSQVWGNTGELFF.

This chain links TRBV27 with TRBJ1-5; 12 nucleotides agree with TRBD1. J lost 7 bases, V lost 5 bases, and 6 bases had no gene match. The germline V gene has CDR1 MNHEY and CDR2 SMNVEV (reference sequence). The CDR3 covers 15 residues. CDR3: CASSTGTGGSQPQHF. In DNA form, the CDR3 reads TGTGCCAGCAGTACCGGGACAGGGGGCAGCCAGCCCCAGCATTTT.

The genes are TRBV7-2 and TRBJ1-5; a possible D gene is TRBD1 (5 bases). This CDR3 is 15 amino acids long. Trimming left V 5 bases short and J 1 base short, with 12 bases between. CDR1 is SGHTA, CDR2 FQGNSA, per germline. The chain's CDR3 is CASSRQGGSNQPQHF. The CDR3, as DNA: TGTGCCAGCAGCCGGCAGGGCGGCAGCAATCAGCCCCAGCATTTT.

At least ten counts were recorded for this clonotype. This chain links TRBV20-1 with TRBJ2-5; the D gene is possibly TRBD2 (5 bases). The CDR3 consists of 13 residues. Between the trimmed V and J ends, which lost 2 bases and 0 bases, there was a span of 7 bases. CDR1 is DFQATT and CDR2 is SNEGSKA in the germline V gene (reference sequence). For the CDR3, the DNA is TGCAGTGCTAGAAAGAGGGACCAAGAGACCCAGTACTTC. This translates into CSARKRDQETQYF.

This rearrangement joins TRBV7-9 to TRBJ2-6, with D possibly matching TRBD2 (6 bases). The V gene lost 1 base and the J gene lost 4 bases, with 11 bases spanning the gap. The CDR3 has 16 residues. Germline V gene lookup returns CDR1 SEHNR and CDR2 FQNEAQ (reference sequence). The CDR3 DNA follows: TGTGCCAGCAGCTTAGATCGGGGGTTCGGGGCCAACGTCCTGACTTTC. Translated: CASSLDRGFGANVLTF. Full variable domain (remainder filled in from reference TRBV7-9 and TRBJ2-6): DTGVSQNPRHKITKRGQNVTFRCDPISEHNRLYWYRQTLGQGPEFLTYFQNEAQLEKSRLLSDRFSAERPKGSFSTLEIQRTEQGDSAMYLCASSLDRGFGANVLTFGAGSRLTVL.

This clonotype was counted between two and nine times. The CDR3: CAWSVPGSGGTAAQYF. The CDR3 DNA sequence: TGTGCCTGGAGTGTACCGGGTAGCGGGGGCACAGCGGCCCAGTACTTC. The rearrangement joins TRBV30 to TRBJ2-5; 9 nucleotides align to TRBD2. V was clipped by 0 bases and J by 9 bases; unmatched bases: 14. Germline values: CDR1 GTSNPN, CDR2 SVGIG (reference sequence). The CDR3 contains 16 residues.

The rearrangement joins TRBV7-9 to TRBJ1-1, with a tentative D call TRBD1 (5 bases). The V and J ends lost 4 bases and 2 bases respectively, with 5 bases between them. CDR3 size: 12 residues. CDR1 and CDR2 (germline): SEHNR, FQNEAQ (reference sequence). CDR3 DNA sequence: TGTGCCAGCAGCTGGGACAACACTGAAGCTTTCTTT. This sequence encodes CASSWDNTEAFF.

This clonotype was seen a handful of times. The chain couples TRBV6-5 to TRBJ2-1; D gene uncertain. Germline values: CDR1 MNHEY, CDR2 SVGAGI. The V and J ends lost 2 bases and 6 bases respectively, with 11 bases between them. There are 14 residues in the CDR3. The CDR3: CASSYGLVPNEQFF. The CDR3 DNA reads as TGTGCCAGCAGTTACGGTCTAGTGCCCAATGAGCAGTTCTTC.

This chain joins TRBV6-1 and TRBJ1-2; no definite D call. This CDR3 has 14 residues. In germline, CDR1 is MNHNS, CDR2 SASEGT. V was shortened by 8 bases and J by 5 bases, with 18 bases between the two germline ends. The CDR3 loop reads CASRISGLLYGYTF. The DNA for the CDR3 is TGTGCCAGCCGGATTTCTGGACTGCTATATGGCTACACCTTC.

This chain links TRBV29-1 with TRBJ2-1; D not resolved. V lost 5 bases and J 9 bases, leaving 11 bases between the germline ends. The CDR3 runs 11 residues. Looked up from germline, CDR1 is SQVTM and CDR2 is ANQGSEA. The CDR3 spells CSVSGYGEQFF. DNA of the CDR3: TGCAGCGTTTCTGGTTACGGTGAGCAGTTCTTC.

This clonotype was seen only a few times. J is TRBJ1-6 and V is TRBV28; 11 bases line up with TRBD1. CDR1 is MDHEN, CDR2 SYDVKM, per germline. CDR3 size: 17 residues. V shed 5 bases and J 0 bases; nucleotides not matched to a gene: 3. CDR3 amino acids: CASSPGTGGSYNSPLHF. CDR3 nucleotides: TGTGCCAGCAGTCCGGGGACAGGGGGCTCCTATAATTCACCCCTCCACTTT.

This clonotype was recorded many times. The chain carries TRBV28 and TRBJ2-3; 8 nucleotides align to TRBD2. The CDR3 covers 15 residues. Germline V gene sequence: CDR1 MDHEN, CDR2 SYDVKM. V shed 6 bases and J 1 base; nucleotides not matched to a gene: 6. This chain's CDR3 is CASSSLGGGTDTQYF. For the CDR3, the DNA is TGTGCCAGCAGCAGCCTCGGGGGGGGCACAGATACGCAGTATTTT.

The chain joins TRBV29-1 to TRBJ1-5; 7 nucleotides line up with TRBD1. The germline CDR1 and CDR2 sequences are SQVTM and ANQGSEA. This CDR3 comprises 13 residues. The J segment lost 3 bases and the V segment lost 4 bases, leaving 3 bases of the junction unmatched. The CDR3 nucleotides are TGCAGCGTTGGACAGGGATCCAATCAGCCCCAGCATTTT. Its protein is CSVGQGSNQPQHF.

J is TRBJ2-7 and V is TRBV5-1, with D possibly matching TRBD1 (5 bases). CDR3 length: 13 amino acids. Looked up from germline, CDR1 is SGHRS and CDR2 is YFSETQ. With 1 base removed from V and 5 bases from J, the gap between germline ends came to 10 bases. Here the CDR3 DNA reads TGCGCCAGCAGCTTGTGGACAAAACACGAGCAGTACTTC. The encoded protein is CASSLWTKHEQYF.

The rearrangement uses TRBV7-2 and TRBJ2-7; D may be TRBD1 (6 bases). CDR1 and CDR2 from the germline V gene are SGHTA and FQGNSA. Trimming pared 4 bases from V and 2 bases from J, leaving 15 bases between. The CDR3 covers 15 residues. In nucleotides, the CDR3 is TGTGCCAGCAGCTCCACGACAGGATCTCCCTACGAGCAGTACTTC. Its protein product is CASSSTTGSPYEQYF.

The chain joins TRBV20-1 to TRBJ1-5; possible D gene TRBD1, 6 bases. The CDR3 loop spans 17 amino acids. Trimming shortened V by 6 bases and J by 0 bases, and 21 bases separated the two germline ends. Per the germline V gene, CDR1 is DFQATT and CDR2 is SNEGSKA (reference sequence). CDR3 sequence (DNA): TGCAGTGCGAGACACCGCTACAGGGAAAATAGCAATCAGCCCCAGCATTTT. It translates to CSARHRYRENSNQPQHF.